This T cell receptor beta chain emerged from a study of T-cell memory formation after mild COVID-19. Whole-study context: There were largely donor-specific TCR clusters. Study-wide results and caveats: Contracting clones from day 15 to 85 showed balanced CD4/CD8; later expanders favored CD4+. Nothing showed for sure that second-wave clones peaking on day 37 were SARS-CoV-2 specific.

CDR1 is MGHDK and CDR2 is SYGVNS in the germline V gene. The CDR3 length is 9 residues. With 11 bases removed from V and 7 bases from J, the gap between germline ends came to 8 bases. Only a few counts were recorded for this clonotype. Its antigen is undetermined. Constant-segment primers and 5'RACE yielded cDNA libraries for TCR alpha and TCR beta, each carrying sample barcodes and UMIs. TCRdb re-called the 5' RACE reads through MiXCR, storing one row per CDR3 protein. The sample includes roughly 170,000 distinct CDR3 sequences, less than 20% of them seen just once. The sample consisted of PBMCs or a T cell subset sorted from them (not recorded which). The clonotype was recovered from a man between 18 and 29 years old who had mild COVID-19 (a few samples of this study predate the infection). Cell type and time point are not known. This chain connects TRBV25-1 to TRBJ1-1; D is ambiguous. The chain's CDR3 is CAPEGEAFF. CDR3 in DNA: TGTGCCCCGGAAGGTGAAGCTTTCTTT. The whole variable domain, remainder taken from reference TRBV25-1 and TRBJ1-1, is EADIYQTPRYLVIGTGKKITLECSQTMGHDKMYWYQQDPGMELHLIHYSYGVNSTEKGDLSSESTVSRIRTEHFPLTLESARPSHTSQYLCAPEGEAFFGQGTRLTVV.